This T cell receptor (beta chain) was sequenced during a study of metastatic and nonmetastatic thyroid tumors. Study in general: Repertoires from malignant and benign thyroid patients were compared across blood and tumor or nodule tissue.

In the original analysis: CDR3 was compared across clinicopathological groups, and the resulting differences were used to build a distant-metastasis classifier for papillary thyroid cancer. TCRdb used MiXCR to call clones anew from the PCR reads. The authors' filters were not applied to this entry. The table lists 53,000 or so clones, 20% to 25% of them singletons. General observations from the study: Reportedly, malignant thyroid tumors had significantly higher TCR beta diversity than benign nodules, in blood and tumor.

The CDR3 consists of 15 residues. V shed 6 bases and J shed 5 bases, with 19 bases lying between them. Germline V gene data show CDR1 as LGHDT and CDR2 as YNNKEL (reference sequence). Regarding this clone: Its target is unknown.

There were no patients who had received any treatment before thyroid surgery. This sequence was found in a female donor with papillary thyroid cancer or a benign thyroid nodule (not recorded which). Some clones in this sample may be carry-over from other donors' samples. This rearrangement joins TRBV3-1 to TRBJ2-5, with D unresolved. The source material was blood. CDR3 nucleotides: TGTGCCAGCAGGGCGACATTGGTTTCCCAGGAGACCCAGTACTTC. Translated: CASRATLVSQETQYF.